Listed here is a single T cell receptor beta chain. The PCR employed 60 Vbeta primers together with 13 Jbeta primers. Profiling relied on immunoSEQ multiplex PCR, and the TCRdb table lists in-frame clones only, not all of them. The repertoire has about 190,000 clones, around 83% of them found once; the top ten carry over 1.5%. The CDR3 is 15 amino acids. V was clipped by 5 bases and J by 4 bases; unmatched bases: 6. Germline V gene lookup returns CDR1 LNHDA and CDR2 SQIVND (reference sequence). These data originate in a study of cytomegalovirus exposure and HLA in healthy donors. J is TRBJ2-3 and V is TRBV19; the match to TRBD1 covers 10 bases. The material sequenced was PBMCs. This sequence was found in a man aged 35-49 years in good health and CMV-seropositive. The CDR3 DNA reads TGTGCCAGTAGTCAAACCGGGACAGGGGCAGATACGCAGTATTTT. Translated: CASSQTGTGADTQYF. Variable domain in full (rest from reference TRBV19 and TRBJ2-3): DGGITQSPKYLFRKEGQNVTLSCEQNLNHDAMYWYRQDPGQGLRLIYYSQIVNDFQKGDIAEGYSVSREKKESFPLTVTSAQKNPTAFYLCASSQTGTGADTQYFGPGTRLTVL.